The clone carrying this T cell receptor (beta chain) has ten or more counts. The CDR3 is made up of 15 amino acids. Looked up from germline, CDR1 is SGHTA and CDR2 is FQGNSA. The V gene lost 5 bases and the J gene lost 7 bases, with 15 bases spanning the gap. This sample was included in a study of early T cells in non-severe SARS-CoV-2 infection. A single record per CDR3 protein comes from TCRdb applying MiXCR to the 5' RACE reads. This sample has 20,000 to 25,000 distinct CDR3 sequences, with about 4.6% found just once. This chain joins TRBV7-2 and TRBJ1-6, with D perhaps TRBD1 (6 bases). This receptor was taken from an adult who was a healthcare worker with PCR-confirmed SARS-CoV-2 infection or an uninfected control (not recorded which). Sequenced material: whole blood. The CDR3 DNA is TGTGCCAGCAGCATCCAGACAGGACGGAATTCACCCCTCCACTTT. Translated, it gives CASSIQTGRNSPLHF.